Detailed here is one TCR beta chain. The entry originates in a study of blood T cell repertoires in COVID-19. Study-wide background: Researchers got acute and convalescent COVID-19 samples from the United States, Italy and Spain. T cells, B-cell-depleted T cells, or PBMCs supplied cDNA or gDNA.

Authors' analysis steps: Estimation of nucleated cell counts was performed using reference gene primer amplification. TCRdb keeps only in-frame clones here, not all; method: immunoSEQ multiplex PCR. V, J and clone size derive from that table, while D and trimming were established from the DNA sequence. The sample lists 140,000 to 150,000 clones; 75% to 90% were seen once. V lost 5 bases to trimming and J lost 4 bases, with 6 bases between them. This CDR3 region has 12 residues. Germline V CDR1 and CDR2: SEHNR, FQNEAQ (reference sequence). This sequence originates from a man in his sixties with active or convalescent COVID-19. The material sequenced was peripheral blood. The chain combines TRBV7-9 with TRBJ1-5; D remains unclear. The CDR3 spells CASSPTNQPQHF. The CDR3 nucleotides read TGTGCCAGCAGCCCCACTAATCAGCCCCAGCATTTT.